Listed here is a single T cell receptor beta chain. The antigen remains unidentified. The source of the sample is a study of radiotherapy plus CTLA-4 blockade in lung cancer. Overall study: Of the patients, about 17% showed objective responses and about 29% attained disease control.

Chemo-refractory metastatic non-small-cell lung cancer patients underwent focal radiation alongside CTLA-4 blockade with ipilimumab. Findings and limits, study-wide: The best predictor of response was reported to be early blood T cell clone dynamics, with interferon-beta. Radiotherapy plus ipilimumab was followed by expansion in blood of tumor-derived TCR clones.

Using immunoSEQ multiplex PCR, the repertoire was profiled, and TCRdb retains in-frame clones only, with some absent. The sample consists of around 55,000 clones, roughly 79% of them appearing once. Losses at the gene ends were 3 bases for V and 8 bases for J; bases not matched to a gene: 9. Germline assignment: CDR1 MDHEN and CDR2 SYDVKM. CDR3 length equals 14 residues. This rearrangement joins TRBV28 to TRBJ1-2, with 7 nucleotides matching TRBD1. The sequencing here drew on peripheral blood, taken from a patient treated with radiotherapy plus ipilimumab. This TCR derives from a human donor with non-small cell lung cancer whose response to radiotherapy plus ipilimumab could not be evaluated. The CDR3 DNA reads TGTGCCAGCAGTTTGCCCCCACCAGGGGGAGGCTACACCTTC. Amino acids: CASSLPPPGGGYTF.